The 2 T cell receptor beta chains listed next were all sequenced from one sample in a study of human T cells and chemical hapten exposure. TCRdb re-analysed the RACE reads in MiXCR, keeping a single row per CDR3 protein. The sample has about 340,000 distinct CDR3 sequences; approximately 6.9% are singletons. This sample's time point: patch test 1, 2 weeks after DPC sensitization. The treatment denotes: therapeutic diphenylcyclopropenone sensitization with weekly scalp DPC. The sequenced sample was whole blood, obtained in connection with sensitization to the hapten diphenylcyclopropenone (DPC). These receptors all come from a woman younger than 30 with alopecia areata. Some clones in this sample may be carry-over from other donors' samples.

Worth noting for this clonotype: This may stem from a read error, because a much larger clone lies one nucleotide away. The CDR3 ends on some other residue instead of the conserved phenylalanine or tryptophan, so this is likely a read error. The genes are TRBV6-2 or TRBV6-3 and TRBJ2-4; D perhaps matches TRBD2 (5 bases). Germline loops: CDR1 MNHEY, CDR2 SVGEGT. V shed 6 bases and J shed 1 base, with 13 bases lying between them. This CDR3 comprises 15 residues. The CDR3 region has the DNA TGTGCCAGCAGCTCCCCGAGGGTTGCCAAAAACATTCAGTACTCC. Encoded protein: CASSSPRVAKNIQYS.

At least ten counts were recorded for this clonotype. The chain links TRBV4-2 to TRBJ1-6, with no clear D. Trimming cost V 4 bases and J 3 bases, with 16 bases left between them. The CDR3 contains 17 residues. The germline CDR1 and CDR2 sequences are LGHNA and YNFKEQ. The CDR3 sequence is CASSPELGEIYNSPLHF. CDR3 coding DNA: TGTGCCAGCAGCCCCGAGTTGGGAGAAATCTATAATTCACCCCTCCACTTT.